This entry features one T cell receptor beta chain sequence. No antigen is known for it. Base-call qualities are not available, and no considerably larger clone is one nucleotide away. The sample's time point, from its label and the paper: baseline before first vaccination. Vaccinee samples were obtained from the UK trials COV001 and COV002, which included a single-blind randomized controlled phase 2/3 trial of AZD1222 (ChAdOx1 nCoV-19) in healthy adults. Trial participant PBMC samples were collected at day 0 and day 28 after the second dose for TCRbeta chain sequencing. The CDR3 regions of human TCRbeta chains were analyzed by immunosequencing. From the authors' description of their analysis: TCRs in the repertoires were compared against a reference library of SARS-CoV-2-specific TCRs that had been generated with the MIRA antigen-specificity platform. Breadth meant the fraction of unique TCRs that were SARS-CoV-2-associated, whereas depth meant the fraction of total T cells that were SARS-CoV-2-associated. Each spike-specific TCR was assigned to its reactive spike region and to a CD4 or CD8 class using the MIRA data. Log10-transformed breadth and depth values were compared by one-way ANOVA with Sidak's multiple comparisons tests. This is the immuneACCESS table as TCRdb keeps it, with only in-frame sequences that have V and J called. A part of the clones is gone; compared with another copy, unresolved V genes explain less than half, and the rest is unexplained. The V and J calls and clone size come from that table; D and trimming were worked out from the DNA. This sample comprises a few hundred thousand clones, 85% to 95% of them detected only once. The top ten clonotypes cover roughly 0.6% of the sample.

V and J lose 4 bases and 0 bases, and a span of 10 bases separates them. The CDR3, cysteine through phenylalanine, is 15 amino acids long. Only the CDR3 region is kept as DNA, spanning 45 bases read in frame from base 1. Reading the germline V gene (reference sequence) gives CDR1 LGHDT and CDR2 YNNKEL. The sample originates from a study of T cell responses to AZD1222 COVID-19 vaccine (dated by TCRdb to the early 2020s). In the study overall: Because spike-specific TCR depth and breadth did not differ between the two schedules, AZD1222 recipients who got a second dose at roughly 4 weeks were pooled with those who got a second dose at roughly 12 weeks. A total of 230 to 250 trial participants underwent TCR sequencing, of whom more than 200 had received two doses of AZD1222 and about 25 had received two doses of the MenACWY control vaccine. Enrollment into the trials was organized by age into subgroups of 18-55, 56-69 and 70-plus years, and those subgroups contained 148, 28 and 57 TCR-sequenced participants, respectively. Study-level results and caveats: Conclusions about previously exposed vaccinees were limited because only six AZD1222 recipients were SARS-CoV-2 seropositive at baseline. Epitopes outside the regions mutated in the B.1.351 and B.1.1.7 variants were reportedly recognized by nearly half of the unique spike-specific TCRs. Vaccine-associated CD4 TCRs spanned the whole spike protein, with dominant responses in regions 160-218 and 743-854. The 56-69-year group was small, and its depth increase did not reach significance, likely because of low power. After two AZD1222 doses, spike-specific TCR breadth and depth were significantly higher than at day 0 and than in MenACWY recipients. Most participants were white British and females outnumbered males, and the authors suggested that clonal diversity may have been underestimated. Because no day 14 peak-response samples were available, repertoires were characterized only after the peak T cell response.

The V and J segments used are TRBV3-1 (or the pseudogene TRBV3-2) and TRBJ2-4; the D segment could be TRBD1, given 6 matching bases. The specimen was peripheral blood, collected on day 0 of AZD1222 vaccination. The TCR comes from an adult in good health. The nucleotide sequence is given as TGTGCCAGCAGCCTTAGGACAGTAGCCAAAAACATTCAGTACTTC. It codes for CASSLRTVAKNIQYF.